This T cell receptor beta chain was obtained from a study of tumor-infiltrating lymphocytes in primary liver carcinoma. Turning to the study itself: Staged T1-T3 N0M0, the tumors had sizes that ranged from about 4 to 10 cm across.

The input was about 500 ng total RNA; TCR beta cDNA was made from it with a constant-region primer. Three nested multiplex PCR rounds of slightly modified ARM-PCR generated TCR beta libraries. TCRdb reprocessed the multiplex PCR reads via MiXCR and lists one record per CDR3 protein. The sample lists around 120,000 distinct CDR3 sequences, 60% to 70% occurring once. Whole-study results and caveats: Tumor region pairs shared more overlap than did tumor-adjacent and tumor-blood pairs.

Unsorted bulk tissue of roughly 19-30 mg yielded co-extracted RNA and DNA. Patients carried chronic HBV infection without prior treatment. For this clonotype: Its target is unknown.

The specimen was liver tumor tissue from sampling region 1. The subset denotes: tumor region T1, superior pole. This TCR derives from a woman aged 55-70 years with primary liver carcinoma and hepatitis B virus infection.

In nucleotides, the CDR3 is TGTGCCAGCAGCTTAAGGTCCCACGTTAGCAATCAGCCCCAGCATTTT. Protein: CASSLRSHVSNQPQHF. V gene TRBV7-8 combines with J gene TRBJ1-5; no definite D call. Germline V gene lookup returns CDR1 SGHVS and CDR2 FQNEAQ. Trimming took 2 bases from V and 0 from J, leaving 11 bases between them. This CDR3 is built from 16 residues.